This entry lists 26 T cell receptor beta chains sequenced from one sample in a study of blood T cells in healthy people across ages. Primers used in a second PCR of roughly 6 to 11 cycles were a sample-barcoded 5' primer and a J-beta primer mix. Each CDR3 protein gets one entry after TCRdb re-called the 5' RACE reads with MiXCR. This table holds about a million distinct CDR3 sequences, roughly two fifths found once. Material: blood. The receptors originated from a man aged 18-30 years in good health.

The sample holds a few counts of this clonotype. V and J are TRBV7-2 and TRBJ1-1; the D gene is possibly TRBD1 (6 bases). The CDR3 sequence is 15 residues long. Trimming took 7 bases from V and 4 from J, leaving 19 bases between them. Germline assignment: CDR1 SGHTA and CDR2 FQGNSA. CDR3 nucleotide sequence: TGTGCCAGCATGGACCCAGACAGGCTGTCCACTGAAGCTTTCTTT. Its protein product is CASMDPDRLSTEAFF. The variable domain in full, with the rest retrieved from reference TRBV7-2 and TRBJ1-1, is GAGVSQSPSNKVTEKGKDVELRCDPISGHTALYWYRQSLGQGLEFLIYFQGNSAPDKSGLPSDRFSAERTGGSVSTLTIQRTQQEDSAVYLCASMDPDRLSTEAFFGQGTRLTVV.

In this sample, this clonotype turned up a few times. This sequence joins TRBV7-8 and TRBJ2-4, with D possibly matching TRBD2 (6 bases). The J call may be incorrect, as the DNA end agrees better with TRBJ2-7. Germline CDR1 is SGHVS and CDR2 is FQNEAQ. The CDR3 is made up of 14 amino acids. CDR3 sequence: CASSSSRRAYEQYF. The DNA for the CDR3 is TGTGCCAGCAGCTCCTCTAGGAGGGCCTACGAGCAGTACTTC.

This chain connects TRBV15 to TRBJ2-2; no definite D call. CDR1 and CDR2 (germline): LNHNV, YYDKDF (reference sequence). CDR3 length: 13 amino acids. Between the trimmed V and J ends, which lost 8 bases and 1 base, there was a span of 8 bases. The CDR3 region has the DNA TGTGCCACCCAACAATGGAACACCGGGGAGCTGTTTTTT. The encoded protein is CATQQWNTGELFF.

Here the CDR3 reads CASSQDEIYNEQYF. The DNA of the CDR3 is TGCGCCAGCAGCCAAGATGAGATTTACAATGAGCAGTACTTC. The gene calls are TRBV4-3 and TRBJ2-5; D remains ambiguous. This CDR3 has 14 residues. V was clipped by 0 bases and J by 11 bases, with 16 bases between them. The germline V gene has CDR1 LGHNA and CDR2 YSLEER.

The CDR3 sequence is CASSLTAGGLNEQFF. DNA for the CDR3: TGTGCCAGCAGCTTAACAGCGGGGGGGCTGAATGAGCAGTTCTTC. The rearrangement joins TRBV7-9 to TRBJ2-1; TRBD2 matches 10 bases. Per the germline V gene, CDR1 is SEHNR and CDR2 is FQNEAQ (reference sequence). The CDR3 is 15 residues long. Trimming cost V 2 bases and J 7 bases; bases outside gene matches: 5.

This clonotype was picked up a small number of times. The CDR3 protein is CASTTEGAVAKNIQYF. CDR3 DNA sequence: TGTGCCAGCACCACCGAGGGGGCAGTAGCCAAAAACATTCAGTACTTC. The gene calls are TRBV6-2 or TRBV6-3 and TRBJ2-4; 7 nucleotides match TRBD1. The CDR3 loop spans 16 amino acids. V lost 7 bases and J lost 0; bases outside the gene matches: 9. Germline CDR1 reads MNHEY; CDR2 reads SVGEGT.

Here the CDR3 DNA reads TGCGCCAGCAGCTCCTGGACAGGGGAGGGTGAGCAGTTCTTC. This translates into CASSSWTGEGEQFF. This chain uses TRBV5-1 with TRBJ2-1; 9 nucleotides match TRBD1. CDR1 is SGHRS, CDR2 YFSETQ, per germline. The ends lost 3 bases at V and 9 bases at J; junction bases unmatched: 7. The CDR3 covers 14 residues.

The CDR3 nucleotides are TGCAGTGCTAGATCCCACTTCGGGGGGAATCAAGAGACCCAGTACTTC. Its protein product is CSARSHFGGNQETQYF. The chain links TRBV20-1 to TRBJ2-5; 7 bases match TRBD2. J gave up 2 bases and V 2 bases, and 11 bases lay outside the gene matches. The CDR3 covers 16 residues. Germline V gene data show CDR1 as DFQATT and CDR2 as SNEGSKA (reference sequence).

The gene calls are TRBV18 and TRBJ1-1; D is unresolved. CDR1 is KGHSH and CDR2 is LQKENI in the germline V gene. This CDR3 has 16 amino acids. The germline V and J ends were trimmed by 2 bases and 4 bases, with 17 bases remaining between them. CDR3 loop: CASSPKGGGEGTEAFF. CDR3 DNA: TGTGCCAGCTCACCAAAGGGAGGAGGTGAGGGCACTGAAGCTTTCTTT.

This chain uses TRBV5-1 with TRBJ1-1, with D possibly TRBD1 on 5 matching bases. CDR1 and CDR2 (germline): SGHRS, YFSETQ. This CDR3 spans 15 amino acids. Trimming took 4 bases from V and 3 from J, leaving 16 bases between them. DNA of the CDR3: TGCGCCAGCAGCCCCGGGGGAAGGAGGTACACTGAAGCTTTCTTT. Residues: CASSPGGRRYTEAFF.

This clonotype showed up just a few times. The CDR3 reads CASSVVGQNTDTQYF. The CDR3 DNA is TGTGCCAGCAGCGTAGTGGGACAGAACACAGATACGCAGTATTTT. The V call is TRBV9, the J call TRBJ2-3; 7 nucleotides match TRBD1. The ends lost 0 bases at V and 2 bases at J; junction bases unmatched: 3. CDR1 is SGDLS, CDR2 YYNGEE, per germline. The CDR3 runs to 15 residues.

The chain links TRBV7-9 to TRBJ2-2, with D unresolved. The V gene lost 2 bases and the J gene lost 6 bases, with 4 bases spanning the gap. The germline CDR1 and CDR2 sequences are SEHNR and FQNEAQ (reference sequence). The CDR3 consists of 12 residues. The CDR3 DNA reads TGTGCCAGCAGCTTAAAGGCCGGGGAGCTGTTTTTT. Translating it yields CASSLKAGELFF.

The chain is built from TRBV27 and TRBJ1-2; the match to TRBD1 covers 7 bases. V lost 1 base and J lost 7; bases outside the gene matches: 6. This CDR3 has 14 residues. The V gene's germline CDR1 is MNHEY and CDR2 SMNVEV (reference sequence). CDR3 sequence reads: CASSLYDREGGYTF. The CDR3 nucleotides are TGTGCCAGCAGTTTATACGACAGGGAGGGTGGCTACACCTTC.

The rearrangement uses TRBV9 and TRBJ1-1; tentatively, D is TRBD1 (6 bases). Germline values: CDR1 SGDLS, CDR2 YYNGEE. Trimming removed 2 bases from V and 1 base from J, with 12 bases in between. The CDR3 is made up of 15 amino acids. CDR3 sequence (DNA): TGTGCCAGCAGCGTGGCCCCGACAGGGAACACTGAAGCTTTCTTT. This encodes CASSVAPTGNTEAFF.

This clonotype has a handful of counts. The chain recombines TRBV6-5 with TRBJ2-2, with 9 bases identical to TRBD2. The germline gives CDR1 MNHEY, CDR2 SVGAGI. Trimming removed 6 bases from V and 1 base from J; junction bases left unmatched: 6. The CDR3 covers 16 residues. The CDR3: CASRPSGTVNTGELFF. In DNA, the CDR3 is TGTGCCAGCAGACCTAGCGGGACTGTGAACACCGGGGAGCTGTTTTTT.

This rearrangement joins TRBV7-2 to TRBJ2-4; D not certain. Germline V CDR1 and CDR2: SGHTA, FQGNSA. The V gene lost 6 bases and the J gene lost 1 base, with 10 bases spanning the gap. The CDR3 length is 14 residues. CDR3 sequence: CASSSASAKNIQYF. The CDR3 DNA follows: TGTGCCAGCAGTTCGGCGAGTGCCAAAAACATTCAGTACTTC.

A word on this clonotype: A read error may be the cause here, since a much bigger clone is one base away. The chain is built from TRBV10-3 and TRBJ2-7; 8 nucleotides agree with TRBD1. Trimming removed 10 bases from V and 2 bases from J; junction bases left unmatched: 16. This CDR3 has 16 amino acids. The germline CDR1 and CDR2 sequences are ENHRY and SYGVKD. The CDR3: CATRPQTGESPYEQYF. The CDR3 DNA reads TGTGCCACCAGACCTCAGACAGGGGAATCGCCCTACGAGCAGTACTTC.

This clonotype was found a few times. The chain carries TRBV7-9 and TRBJ2-1; TRBD2 might be the D (5 bases). CDR3 length equals 13 residues. Looked up from germline, CDR1 is SEHNR and CDR2 is FQNEAQ (reference sequence). V was clipped by 2 bases and J by 7 bases, with 9 bases between them. The CDR3: CASSLIGRNEQFF. As DNA, the CDR3 is TGTGCCAGCAGCTTAATTGGGAGAAATGAGCAGTTCTTC.

Details on this clonotype: A read error may explain this, as a much larger clone is one base away. The chain has TRBV12-3 or TRBV12-4 and TRBJ2-5; D is ambiguous. V was cut by 2 bases and J by 11 bases, with 18 bases left in between. The CDR3 is 14 amino acids. The CDR3 loop is CASSLSEARNEQYF. CDR3 DNA: TGTGCCAGCAGTTTAAGCGAGGCCCGCAATGAGCAGTACTTC.

The chain employs TRBV12-3 or TRBV12-4 and TRBJ2-1; D is perhaps TRBD2 (6 bases). V lost 5 bases and J lost 5, with 13 bases in between. The CDR3 totals 14 residues. Here the CDR3 reads CASSRRDLDNEQFF. CDR3 nucleotide sequence: TGTGCCAGCAGTCGCCGGGACTTGGACAATGAGCAGTTCTTC.

This chain joins TRBV4-3 and TRBJ2-2; D ambiguous. Trimming removed 0 bases at V and 4 bases at J, with 6 bases between. Germline CDR1 reads LGHNA; CDR2 reads YSLEER. This CDR3 region has 14 residues. The CDR3 coding sequence is TGCGCCAGCAGCCAAGATATCGGCACCGGGGAGCTGTTTTTT. It translates to CASSQDIGTGELFF.

V gene TRBV14 combines with J gene TRBJ1-3; no definite D call. The CDR3 consists of 15 residues. CDR1 SGHDN and CDR2 FVKESK come from the germline V gene. V was shortened by 1 base and J by 4 bases, with 11 bases between the two germline ends. CDR3: CASSQGPLVGNTIYF. CDR3 sequence (DNA): TGTGCCAGCAGCCAAGGTCCCCTGGTCGGAAACACCATATATTTT.

This chain links TRBV4-1 with TRBJ2-1, with 10 positions matching TRBD2. In germline, CDR1 is MGHRA, CDR2 YSYEKL. CDR3 length: 16 residues. Trimming cost V 3 bases and J 4 bases; bases outside gene matches: 6. CDR3 nucleotide sequence: TGCGCCAGCAGCCAGGCAGCGGGGGGGGTATACAATGAGCAGTTCTTC. This gives the protein CASSQAAGGVYNEQFF.

The rearrangement links TRBV6-6 to TRBJ2-3; D is uncertain. The germline V gene encodes CDR1 MNHNY and CDR2 SVGAGI (reference sequence). The CDR3 sequence is 14 residues long. Trimming took 0 bases from V and 2 from J, leaving 6 bases between them. Written as DNA, the CDR3 is TGTGCCAGCAGTTACTCGGGTCCCACAGATACGCAGTATTTT. It is translated as CASSYSGPTDTQYF.

The chain is built from TRBV24-1 and TRBJ1-2, with 8 bases lining up with TRBD1. With V trimmed by 4 bases and J by 6 bases, 6 bases remained unmatched. Germline V CDR1 and CDR2: KGHDR, SFDVKD. The CDR3 length is 14 residues. DNA of the CDR3: TGTGCCACCAGTGACTCCGGGACAGGTCATGGCTACACCTTC. This gives the protein CATSDSGTGHGYTF.

The chain recombines TRBV20-1 with TRBJ2-1, with TRBD2 matching over 10 bases. Per germline, CDR1 DFQATT and CDR2 SNEGSKA (reference sequence). The V segment lost 4 bases and the J segment 4 bases; nucleotides outside the gene matches: 13. The CDR3 covers 17 residues. CDR3 in DNA: TGCAGTGCTATTTCTAGCGGGGGAATGATAAGGTACAATGAGCAGTTCTTC. It encodes CSAISSGGMIRYNEQFF.